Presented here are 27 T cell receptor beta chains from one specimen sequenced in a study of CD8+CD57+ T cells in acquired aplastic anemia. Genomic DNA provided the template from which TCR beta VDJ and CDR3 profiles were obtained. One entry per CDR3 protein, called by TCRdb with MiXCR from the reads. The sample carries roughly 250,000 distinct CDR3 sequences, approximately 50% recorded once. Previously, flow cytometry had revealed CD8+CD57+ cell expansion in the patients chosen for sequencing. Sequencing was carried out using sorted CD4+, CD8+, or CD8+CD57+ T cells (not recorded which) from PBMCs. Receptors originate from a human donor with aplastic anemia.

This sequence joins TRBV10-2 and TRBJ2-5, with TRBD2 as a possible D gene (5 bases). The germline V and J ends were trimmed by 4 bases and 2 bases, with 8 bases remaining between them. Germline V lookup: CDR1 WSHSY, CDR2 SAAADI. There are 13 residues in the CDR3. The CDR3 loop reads CASSAREQETQYF. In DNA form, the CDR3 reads TGCGCCAGCAGTGCAAGGGAGCAAGAGACCCAGTACTTC.

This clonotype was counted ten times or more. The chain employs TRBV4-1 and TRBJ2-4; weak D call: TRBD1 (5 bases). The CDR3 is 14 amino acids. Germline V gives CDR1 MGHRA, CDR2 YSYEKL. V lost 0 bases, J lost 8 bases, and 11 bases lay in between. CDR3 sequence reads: CASSQEIRVYIQYF. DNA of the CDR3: TGCGCCAGCAGCCAAGAGATCAGGGTTTACATTCAGTACTTC.

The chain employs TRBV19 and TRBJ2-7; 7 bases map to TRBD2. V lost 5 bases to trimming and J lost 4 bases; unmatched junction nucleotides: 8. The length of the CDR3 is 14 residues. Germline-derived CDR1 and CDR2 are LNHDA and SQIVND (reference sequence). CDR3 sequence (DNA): TGTGCCAGTAGTGACAGCGGGGTGAGATACGAGCAGTACTTC. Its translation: CASSDSGVRYEQYF.

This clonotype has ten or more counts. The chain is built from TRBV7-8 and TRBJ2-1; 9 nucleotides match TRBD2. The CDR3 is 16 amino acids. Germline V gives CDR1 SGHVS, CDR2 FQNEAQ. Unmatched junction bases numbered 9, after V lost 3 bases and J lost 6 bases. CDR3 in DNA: TGTGCCAGCAGCTTTGACCGACTAGCGGAGGGCAATGAGCAGTTCTTC. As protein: CASSFDRLAEGNEQFF.

CDR3 nucleotides: TGTGCCAGCAGTTTATCGACAGGGTTCTACGAGCAGTACTTC. This sequence encodes CASSLSTGFYEQYF. The rearrangement links TRBV27 to TRBJ2-7; the match to TRBD1 covers 7 bases. Germline lookup yields CDR1 MNHEY and CDR2 SMNVEV (reference sequence). With 0 bases clipped from V and 3 bases from J, the junction kept 2 bases outside the gene matches. The CDR3 covers 14 residues.

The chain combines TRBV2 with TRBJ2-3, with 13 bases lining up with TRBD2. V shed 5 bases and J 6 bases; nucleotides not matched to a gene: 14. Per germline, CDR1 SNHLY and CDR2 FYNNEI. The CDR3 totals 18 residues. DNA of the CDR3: TGTGCCAGCAGTCCAAATTTTGGACTAGCGGGGGTAATGGATACGCAGTATTTT. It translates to CASSPNFGLAGVMDTQYF.

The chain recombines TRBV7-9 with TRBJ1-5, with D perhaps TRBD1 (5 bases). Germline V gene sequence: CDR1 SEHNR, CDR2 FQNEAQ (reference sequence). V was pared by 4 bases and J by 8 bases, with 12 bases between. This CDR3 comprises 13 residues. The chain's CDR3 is CASSSRIGEPQHF. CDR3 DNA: TGTGCCAGCAGCTCACGGATAGGGGAGCCCCAGCATTTT.

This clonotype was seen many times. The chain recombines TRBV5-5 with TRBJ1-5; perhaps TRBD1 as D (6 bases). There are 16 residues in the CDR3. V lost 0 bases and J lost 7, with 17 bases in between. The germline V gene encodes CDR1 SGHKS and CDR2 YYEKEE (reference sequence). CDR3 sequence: CASSLEGTSGRQPQHF. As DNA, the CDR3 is TGTGCCAGCAGCTTGGAGGGGACATCTGGACGCCAGCCCCAGCATTTT.

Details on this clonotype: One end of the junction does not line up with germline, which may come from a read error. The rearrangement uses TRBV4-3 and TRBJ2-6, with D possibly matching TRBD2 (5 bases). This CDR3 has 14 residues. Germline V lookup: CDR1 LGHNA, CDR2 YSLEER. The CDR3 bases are TGCGCCAGCAGCCAAGGCCGTTACGGGAACACTGAAGCTTTC. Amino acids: CASSQGRYGNTEAF.

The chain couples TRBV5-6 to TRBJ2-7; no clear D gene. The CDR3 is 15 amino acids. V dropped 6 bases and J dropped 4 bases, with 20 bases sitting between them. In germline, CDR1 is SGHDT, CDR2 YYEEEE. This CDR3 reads CASIMSASPTYEQYF. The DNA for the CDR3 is TGTGCCAGCATAATGTCGGCCTCGCCTACATACGAGCAGTACTTC.

CDR3 coding DNA: TGTGCCAGCAGGGTCAGCGGTAATGAAAAACTGTTTTTT. Its protein is CASRVSGNEKLFF. V and J are TRBV6-1 and TRBJ1-4, with no clear D. Germline CDR1 and CDR2: MNHNS and SASEGT. The CDR3 runs to 13 residues. The germline V and J ends were trimmed by 6 bases and 4 bases, with 9 bases remaining between them.

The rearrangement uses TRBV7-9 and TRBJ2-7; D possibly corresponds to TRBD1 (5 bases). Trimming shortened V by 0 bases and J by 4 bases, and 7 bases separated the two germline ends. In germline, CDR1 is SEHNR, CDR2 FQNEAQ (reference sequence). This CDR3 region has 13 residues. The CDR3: CASSLADRYEQYF. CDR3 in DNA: TGTGCCAGCAGCTTAGCAGACAGATACGAGCAGTACTTC.

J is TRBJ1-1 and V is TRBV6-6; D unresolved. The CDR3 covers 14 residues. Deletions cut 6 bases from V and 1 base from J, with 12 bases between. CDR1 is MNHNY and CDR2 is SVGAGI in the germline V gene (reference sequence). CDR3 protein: CASSEGVENTEAFF. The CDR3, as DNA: TGTGCCAGCAGCGAAGGTGTTGAGAACACTGAAGCTTTCTTT.

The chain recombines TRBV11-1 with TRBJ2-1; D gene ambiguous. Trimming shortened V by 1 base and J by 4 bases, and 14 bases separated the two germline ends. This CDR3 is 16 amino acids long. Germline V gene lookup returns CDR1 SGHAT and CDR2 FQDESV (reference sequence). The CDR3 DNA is TGTGCCAGCAGCTTAGTAGGACCCTACTCTTACAATGAGCAGTTCTTC. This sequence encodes CASSLVGPYSYNEQFF.

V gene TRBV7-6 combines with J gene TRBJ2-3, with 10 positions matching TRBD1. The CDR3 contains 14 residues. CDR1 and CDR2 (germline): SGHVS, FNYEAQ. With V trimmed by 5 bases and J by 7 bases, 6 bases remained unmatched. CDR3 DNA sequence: TGTGCCAGCAGCACGGGACAGGGGAAGAATACGCAGTATTTT. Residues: CASSTGQGKNTQYF. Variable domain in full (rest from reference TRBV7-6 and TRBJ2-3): GAGVSQSPRYKVTKRGQDVALRCDPISGHVSLYWYRQALGQGPEFLTYFNYEAQQDKSGLPNDRFSAERPEGSISTLTIQRTEQRDSAMYRCASSTGQGKNTQYFGPGTRLTVL.

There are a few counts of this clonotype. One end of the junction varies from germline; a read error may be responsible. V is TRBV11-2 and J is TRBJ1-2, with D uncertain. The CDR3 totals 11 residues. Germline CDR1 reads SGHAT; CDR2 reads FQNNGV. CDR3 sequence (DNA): TGTGCCGGCAGCCCCGGGAGTGGCTACACCTTC. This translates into CAGSPGSGYTF.

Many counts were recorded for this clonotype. The CDR3 is CASSLEPYYEQYF. The CDR3 DNA sequence: TGTGCCAGCAGTTTAGAGCCATACTACGAGCAGTACTTC. The V call is TRBV12-3 or TRBV12-4, the J call TRBJ2-7, with unresolved D. The CDR3 runs to 13 residues. V lost 1 base, J lost 3 bases, and 7 bases lay in between.

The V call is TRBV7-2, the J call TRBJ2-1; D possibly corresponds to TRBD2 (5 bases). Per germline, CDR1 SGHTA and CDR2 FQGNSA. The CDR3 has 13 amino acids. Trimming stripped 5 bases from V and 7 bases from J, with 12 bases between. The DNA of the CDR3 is TGTGCCAGCAGCATGGACTGGACGAATGAGCAGTTCTTC. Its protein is CASSMDWTNEQFF.

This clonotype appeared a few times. The CDR3 region is CASSHSGELAKNIQYF. The DNA for the CDR3 is TGCGCCAGCAGCCACAGCGGGGAGCTAGCCAAAAACATTCAGTACTTC. The chain recombines TRBV4-1 with TRBJ2-4, with 7 nucleotides matching TRBD2. Germline loops: CDR1 MGHRA, CDR2 YSYEKL. This CDR3 contains 16 residues. J lost 0 bases, V lost 3 bases, and 5 bases had no gene match.

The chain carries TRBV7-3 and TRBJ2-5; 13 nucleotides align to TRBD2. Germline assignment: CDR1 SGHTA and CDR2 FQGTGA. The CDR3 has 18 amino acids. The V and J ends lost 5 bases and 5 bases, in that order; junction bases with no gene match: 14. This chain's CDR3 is CASSPTSGGAFKTETQYF. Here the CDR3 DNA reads TGTGCCAGCAGCCCTACTAGCGGGGGGGCCTTTAAAACGGAGACCCAGTACTTC.

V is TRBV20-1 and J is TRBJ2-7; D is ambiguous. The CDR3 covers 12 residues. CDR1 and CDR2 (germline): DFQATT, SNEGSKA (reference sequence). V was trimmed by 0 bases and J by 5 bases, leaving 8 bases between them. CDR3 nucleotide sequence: TGCAGTGCTAGAGATTCGAGCCACGAGCAGTACTTC. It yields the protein CSARDSSHEQYF.

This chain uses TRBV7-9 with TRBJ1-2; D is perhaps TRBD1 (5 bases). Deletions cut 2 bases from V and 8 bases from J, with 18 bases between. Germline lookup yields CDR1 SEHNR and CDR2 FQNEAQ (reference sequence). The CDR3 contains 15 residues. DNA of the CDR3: TGTGCCAGCAGCTTACTGGGGCAGGGCGTGCGGGGCTACACCTTC. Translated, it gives CASSLLGQGVRGYTF.

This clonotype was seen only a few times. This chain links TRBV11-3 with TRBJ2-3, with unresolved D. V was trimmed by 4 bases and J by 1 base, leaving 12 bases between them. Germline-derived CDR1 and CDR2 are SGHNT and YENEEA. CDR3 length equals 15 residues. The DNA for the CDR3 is TGTGCCAGCAGCTCTCGGCAGCTAGGCACAGATACGCAGTATTTT. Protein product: CASSSRQLGTDTQYF.

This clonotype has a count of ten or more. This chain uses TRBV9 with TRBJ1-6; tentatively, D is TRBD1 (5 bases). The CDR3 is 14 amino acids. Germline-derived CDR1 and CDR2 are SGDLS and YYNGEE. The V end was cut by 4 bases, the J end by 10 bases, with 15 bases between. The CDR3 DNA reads TGTGCCAGCAGCTTCCGGGACGCCGGGTCACCCCTCCACTTT. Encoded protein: CASSFRDAGSPLHF.

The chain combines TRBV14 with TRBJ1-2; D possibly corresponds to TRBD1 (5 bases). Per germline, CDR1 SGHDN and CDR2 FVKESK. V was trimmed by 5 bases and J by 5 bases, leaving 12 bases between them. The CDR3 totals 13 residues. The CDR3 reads CASSWLSGYGYTF. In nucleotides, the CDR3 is TGTGCCAGCAGCTGGCTTTCAGGGTATGGCTACACCTTC.

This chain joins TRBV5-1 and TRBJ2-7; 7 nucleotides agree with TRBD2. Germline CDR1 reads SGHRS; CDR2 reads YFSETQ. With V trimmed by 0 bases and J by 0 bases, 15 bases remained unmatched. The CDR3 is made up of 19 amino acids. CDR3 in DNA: TGCGCCAGCAGCTTGGGGGCCCCTACTAGCGCCGTATACTCCTACGAGCAGTACTTC. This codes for CASSLGAPTSAVYSYEQYF.

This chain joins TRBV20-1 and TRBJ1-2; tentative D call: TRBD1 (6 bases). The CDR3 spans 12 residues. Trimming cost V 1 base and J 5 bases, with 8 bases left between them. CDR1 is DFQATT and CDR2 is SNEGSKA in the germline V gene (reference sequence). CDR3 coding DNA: TGCAGTGCTAGAGGGACAGCGTATGGCTACACCTTC. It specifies CSARGTAYGYTF.